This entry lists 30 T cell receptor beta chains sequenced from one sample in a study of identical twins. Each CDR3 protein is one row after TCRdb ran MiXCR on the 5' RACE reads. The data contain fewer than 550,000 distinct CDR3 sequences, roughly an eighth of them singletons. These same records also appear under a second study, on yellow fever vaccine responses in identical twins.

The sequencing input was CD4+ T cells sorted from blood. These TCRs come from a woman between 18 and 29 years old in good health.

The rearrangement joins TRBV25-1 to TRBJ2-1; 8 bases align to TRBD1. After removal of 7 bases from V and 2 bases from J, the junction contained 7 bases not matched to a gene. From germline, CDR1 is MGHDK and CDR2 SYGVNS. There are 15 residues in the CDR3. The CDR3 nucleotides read TGTGCCAGCAATAAAGGACAGGGCCCCTACAATGAGCAGTTCTTC. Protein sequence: CASNKGQGPYNEQFF.

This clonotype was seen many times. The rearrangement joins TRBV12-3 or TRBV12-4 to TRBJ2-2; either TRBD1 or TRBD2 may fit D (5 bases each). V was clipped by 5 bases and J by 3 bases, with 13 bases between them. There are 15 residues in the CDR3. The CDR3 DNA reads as TGTGCCAGCAGTCGACGGGGACCGGACACCGGGGAGCTGTTTTTT. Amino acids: CASSRRGPDTGELFF.

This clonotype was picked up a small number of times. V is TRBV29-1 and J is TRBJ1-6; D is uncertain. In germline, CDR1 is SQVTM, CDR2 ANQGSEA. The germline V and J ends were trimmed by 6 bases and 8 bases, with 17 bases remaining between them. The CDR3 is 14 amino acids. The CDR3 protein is CSVREVGVDSPLHF. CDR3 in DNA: TGCAGCGTGCGCGAAGTAGGAGTTGATTCACCCCTCCACTTT.

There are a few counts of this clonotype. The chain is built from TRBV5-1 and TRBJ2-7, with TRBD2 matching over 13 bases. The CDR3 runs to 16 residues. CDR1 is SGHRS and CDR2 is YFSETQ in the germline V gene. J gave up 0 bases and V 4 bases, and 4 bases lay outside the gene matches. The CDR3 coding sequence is TGCGCCAGCAGCCCCACTAGCGGGGGGGGCTCCTACGAGCAGTACTTC. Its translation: CASSPTSGGGSYEQYF.

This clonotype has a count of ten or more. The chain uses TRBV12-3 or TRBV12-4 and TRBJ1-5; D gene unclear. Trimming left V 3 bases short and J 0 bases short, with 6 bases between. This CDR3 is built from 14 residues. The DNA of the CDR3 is TGTGCCAGCAGTTTGAAGGTTAGCAATCAGCCCCAGCATTTT. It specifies CASSLKVSNQPQHF.

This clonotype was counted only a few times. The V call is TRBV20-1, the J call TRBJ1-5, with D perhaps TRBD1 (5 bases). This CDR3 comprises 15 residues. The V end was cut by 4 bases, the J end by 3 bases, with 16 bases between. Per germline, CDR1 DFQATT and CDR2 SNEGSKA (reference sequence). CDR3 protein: CSAIGSRALNQPQHF. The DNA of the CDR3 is TGCAGTGCTATTGGTTCCAGGGCCCTCAATCAGCCCCAGCATTTT.

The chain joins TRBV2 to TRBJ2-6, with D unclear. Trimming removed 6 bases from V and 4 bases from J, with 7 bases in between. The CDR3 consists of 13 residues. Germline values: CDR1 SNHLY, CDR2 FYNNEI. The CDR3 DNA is TGTGCCAGCAGCCCTCTGGGGGCCAACGTCCTGACTTTC. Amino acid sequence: CASSPLGANVLTF.

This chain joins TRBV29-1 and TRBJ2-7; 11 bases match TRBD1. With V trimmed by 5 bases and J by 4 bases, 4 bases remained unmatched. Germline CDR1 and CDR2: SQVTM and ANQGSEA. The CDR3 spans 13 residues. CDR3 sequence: CSVWGTGGYEQYF. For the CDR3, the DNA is TGCAGCGTTTGGGGGACAGGGGGTTACGAGCAGTACTTC.

In DNA, the CDR3 is TGTGCCGGGGACAGGGGCAGCGAGCAGTACTTC. This encodes CAGDRGSEQYF. The chain has TRBV30 and TRBJ2-7; 10 positions match TRBD1. This CDR3 is built from 11 residues. Trimming at V came to 8 bases and at J to 6 bases, leaving 4 bases not matched to a gene. The germline V gene encodes CDR1 GTSNPN and CDR2 SVGIG (reference sequence).

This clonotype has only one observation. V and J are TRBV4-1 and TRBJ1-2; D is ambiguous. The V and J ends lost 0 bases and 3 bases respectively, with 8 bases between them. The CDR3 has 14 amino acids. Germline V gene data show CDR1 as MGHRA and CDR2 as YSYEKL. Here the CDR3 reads CASSQDGEYYGYTF. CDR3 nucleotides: TGCGCCAGCAGCCAAGATGGGGAATACTATGGCTACACCTTC.

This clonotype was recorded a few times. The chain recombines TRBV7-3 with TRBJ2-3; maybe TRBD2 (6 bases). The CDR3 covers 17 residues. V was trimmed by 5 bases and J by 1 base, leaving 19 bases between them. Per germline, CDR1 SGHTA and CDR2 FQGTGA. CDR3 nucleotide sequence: TGTGCCAGCAGCCTCCATCCGCGCGGGGAGGGCACAGATACGCAGTATTTT. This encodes CASSLHPRGEGTDTQYF.

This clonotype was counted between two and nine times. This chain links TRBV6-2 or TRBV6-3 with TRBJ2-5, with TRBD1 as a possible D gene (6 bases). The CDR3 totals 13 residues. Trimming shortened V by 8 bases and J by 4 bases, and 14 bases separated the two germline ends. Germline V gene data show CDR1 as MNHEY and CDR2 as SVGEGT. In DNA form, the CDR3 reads TGTGCCAGCTTGGAGACAGGTCGAGAGACCCAGTACTTC. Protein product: CASLETGRETQYF.

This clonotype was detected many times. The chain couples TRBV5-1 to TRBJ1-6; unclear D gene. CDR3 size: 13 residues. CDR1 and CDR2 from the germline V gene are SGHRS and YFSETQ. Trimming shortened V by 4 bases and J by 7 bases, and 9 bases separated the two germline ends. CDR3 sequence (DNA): TGCGCCAGCAGCGTAGAAGAGAATTCACCCCTCCACTTT. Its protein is CASSVEENSPLHF.

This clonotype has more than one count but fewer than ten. The CDR3 loop reads CAINAGAGSYEQYF. The CDR3 DNA sequence: TGTGCCATCAACGCCGGGGCAGGGTCCTACGAGCAGTACTTC. The rearrangement joins TRBV10-3 to TRBJ2-7, with D perhaps given as TRBD1 or TRBD2 (5 bases each). Germline CDR1 reads ENHRY; CDR2 reads SYGVKD. Trimming left V 7 bases short and J 1 base short, with 14 bases between. CDR3 size: 14 residues.

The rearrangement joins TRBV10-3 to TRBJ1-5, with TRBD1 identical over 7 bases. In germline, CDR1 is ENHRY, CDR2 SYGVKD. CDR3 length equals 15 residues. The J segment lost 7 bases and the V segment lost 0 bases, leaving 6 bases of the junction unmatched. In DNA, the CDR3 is TGTGCCATCAGTGAGTCGCGAGGGGACAGCCAGCCCCAGCATTTT. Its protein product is CAISESRGDSQPQHF.

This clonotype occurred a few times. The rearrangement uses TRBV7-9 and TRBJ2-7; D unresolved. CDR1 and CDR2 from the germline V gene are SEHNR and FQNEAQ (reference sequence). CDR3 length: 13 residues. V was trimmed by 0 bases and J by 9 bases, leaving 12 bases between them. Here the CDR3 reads CASSLAAGLAQYF. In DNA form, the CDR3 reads TGTGCCAGCAGCTTAGCGGCAGGTCTTGCGCAGTACTTC.

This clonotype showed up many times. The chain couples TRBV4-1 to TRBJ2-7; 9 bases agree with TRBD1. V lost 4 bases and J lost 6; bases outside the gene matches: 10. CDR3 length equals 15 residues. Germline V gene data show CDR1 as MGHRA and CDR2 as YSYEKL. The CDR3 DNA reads TGCGCCAGCAGCCTGGGACAGGGATCGGTCTCCGAGCAGTACTTC. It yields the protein CASSLGQGSVSEQYF.

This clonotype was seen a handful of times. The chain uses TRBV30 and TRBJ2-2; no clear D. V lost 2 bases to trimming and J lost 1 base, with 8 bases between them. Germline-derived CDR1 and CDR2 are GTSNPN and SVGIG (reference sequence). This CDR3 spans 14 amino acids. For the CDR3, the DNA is TGTGCCTGGAGTATAGCTGTGAACACCGGGGAGCTGTTTTTT. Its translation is CAWSIAVNTGELFF.

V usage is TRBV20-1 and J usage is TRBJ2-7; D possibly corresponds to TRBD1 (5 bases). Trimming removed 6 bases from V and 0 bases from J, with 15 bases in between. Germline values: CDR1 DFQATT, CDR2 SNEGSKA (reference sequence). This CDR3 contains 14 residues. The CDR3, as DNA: TGCAGTGCACAGGCTCCGTTGAGCTCCTACGAGCAGTACTTC. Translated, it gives CSAQAPLSSYEQYF.

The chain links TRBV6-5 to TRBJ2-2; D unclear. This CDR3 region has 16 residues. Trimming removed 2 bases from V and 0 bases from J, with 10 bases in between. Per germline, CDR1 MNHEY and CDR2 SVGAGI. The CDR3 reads CASSYTSSPNTGELFF. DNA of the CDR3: TGTGCCAGCAGTTACACCTCAAGTCCGAACACCGGGGAGCTGTTTTTT.

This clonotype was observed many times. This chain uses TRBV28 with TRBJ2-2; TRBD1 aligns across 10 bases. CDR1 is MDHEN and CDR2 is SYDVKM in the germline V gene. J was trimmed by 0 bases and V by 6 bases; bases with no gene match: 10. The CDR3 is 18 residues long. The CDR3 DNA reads TGTGCCAGCAGCCAACCTCGACAGGGGGCTTCGAACACCGGGGAGCTGTTTTTT. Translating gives CASSQPRQGASNTGELFF.

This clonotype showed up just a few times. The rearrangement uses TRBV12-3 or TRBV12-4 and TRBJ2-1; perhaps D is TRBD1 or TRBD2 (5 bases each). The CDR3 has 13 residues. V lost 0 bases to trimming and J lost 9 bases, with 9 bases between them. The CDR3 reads CASSLARGGEQFF. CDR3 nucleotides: TGTGCCAGCAGTTTAGCCCGGGGCGGTGAGCAGTTCTTC.

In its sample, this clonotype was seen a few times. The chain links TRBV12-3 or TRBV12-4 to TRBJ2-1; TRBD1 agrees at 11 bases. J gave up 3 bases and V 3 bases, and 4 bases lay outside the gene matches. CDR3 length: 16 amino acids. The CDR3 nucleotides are TGTGCCAGCAGTTTGTTTGGGACAGGGGGCTACAATGAGCAGTTCTTC. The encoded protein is CASSLFGTGGYNEQFF.

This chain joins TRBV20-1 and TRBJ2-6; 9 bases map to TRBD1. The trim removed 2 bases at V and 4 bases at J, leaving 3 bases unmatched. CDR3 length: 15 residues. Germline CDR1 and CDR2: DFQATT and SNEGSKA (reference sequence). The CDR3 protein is CSARRTGVGANVLTF. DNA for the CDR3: TGCAGTGCTAGACGGACAGGGGTCGGGGCCAACGTCCTGACTTTC.

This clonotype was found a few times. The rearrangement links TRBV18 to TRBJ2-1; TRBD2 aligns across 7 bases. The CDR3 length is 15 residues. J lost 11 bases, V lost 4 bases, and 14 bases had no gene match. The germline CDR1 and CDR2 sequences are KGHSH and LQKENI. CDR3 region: CASSLNDGGSSKQFF. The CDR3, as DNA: TGTGCCAGCTCACTAAACGACGGGGGGTCATCGAAGCAGTTCTTC.

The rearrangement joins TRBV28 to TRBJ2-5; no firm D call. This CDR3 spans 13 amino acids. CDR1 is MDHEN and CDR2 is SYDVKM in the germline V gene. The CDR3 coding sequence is TGTGTCTCAAGTAGGGCGTACCAAGAGACCCAGTACTTC. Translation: CVSSRAYQETQYF.

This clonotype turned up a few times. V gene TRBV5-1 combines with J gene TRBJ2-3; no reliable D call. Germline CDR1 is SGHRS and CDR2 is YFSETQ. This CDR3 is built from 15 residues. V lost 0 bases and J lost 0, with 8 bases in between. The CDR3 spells CASSLGDSSTDTQYF. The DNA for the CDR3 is TGCGCCAGCAGCTTGGGTGACTCTAGCACAGATACGCAGTATTTT. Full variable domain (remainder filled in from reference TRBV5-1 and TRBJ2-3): KAGVTQTPRYLIKTRGQQVTLSCSPISGHRSVSWYQQTPGQGLQFLFEYFSETQRNKGNFPGRFSGRQFSNSRSEMNVSTLELGDSALYLCASSLGDSSTDTQYFGPGTRLTVL.

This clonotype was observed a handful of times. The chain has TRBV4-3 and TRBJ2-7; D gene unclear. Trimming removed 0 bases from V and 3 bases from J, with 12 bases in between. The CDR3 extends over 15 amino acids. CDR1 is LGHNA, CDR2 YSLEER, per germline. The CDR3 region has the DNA TGCGCCAGCAGCCAAGATGCCGTTGGGGACTACGAGCAGTACTTC. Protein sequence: CASSQDAVGDYEQYF.

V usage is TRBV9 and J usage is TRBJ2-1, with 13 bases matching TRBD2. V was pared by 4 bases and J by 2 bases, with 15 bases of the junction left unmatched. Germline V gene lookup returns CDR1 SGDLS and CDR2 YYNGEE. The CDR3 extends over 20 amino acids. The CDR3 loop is CASSSSDETSGRNPYNEQFF. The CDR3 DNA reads TGTGCCAGCAGCTCCAGTGACGAGACTAGCGGGAGGAACCCCTACAATGAGCAGTTCTTC.

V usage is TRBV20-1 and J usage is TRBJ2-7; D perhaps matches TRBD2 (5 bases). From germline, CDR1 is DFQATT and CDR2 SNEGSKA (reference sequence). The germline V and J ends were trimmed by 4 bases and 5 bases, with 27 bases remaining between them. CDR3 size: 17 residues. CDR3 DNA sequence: TGCAGTGCTATCCCATACCCGACTACAAAGTCCGGGGACGAGCAGTACTTC. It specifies CSAIPYPTTKSGDEQYF.